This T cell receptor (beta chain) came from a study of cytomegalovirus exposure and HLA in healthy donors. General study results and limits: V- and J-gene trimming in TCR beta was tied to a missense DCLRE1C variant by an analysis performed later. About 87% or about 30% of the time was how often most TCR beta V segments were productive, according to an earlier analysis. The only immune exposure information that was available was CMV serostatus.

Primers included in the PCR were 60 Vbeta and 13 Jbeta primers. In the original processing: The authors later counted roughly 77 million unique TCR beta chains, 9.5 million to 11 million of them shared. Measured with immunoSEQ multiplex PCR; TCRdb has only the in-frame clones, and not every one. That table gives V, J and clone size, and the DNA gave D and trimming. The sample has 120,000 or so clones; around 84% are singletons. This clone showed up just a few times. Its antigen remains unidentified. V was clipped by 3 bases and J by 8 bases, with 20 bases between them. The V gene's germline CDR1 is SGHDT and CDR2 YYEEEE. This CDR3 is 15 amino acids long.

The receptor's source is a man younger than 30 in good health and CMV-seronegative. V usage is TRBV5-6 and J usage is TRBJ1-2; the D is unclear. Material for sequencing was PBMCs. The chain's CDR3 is CASSSEVFGRRGYTF. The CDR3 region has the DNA TGTGCCAGCAGCTCCGAGGTTTTTGGGAGGCGGGGCTACACCTTC.